This record covers a single T cell receptor (beta chain). Positive CCR7 selection of CD45RO-negative cells yielded the naive CD8 cells, and terminally differentiated effector memory CD45RA+ cells were excluded. This CDR3 region has 14 residues. Trimming cost V 4 bases and J 2 bases; bases outside gene matches: 5. Germline assignment: CDR1 MGHRA and CDR2 YSYEKL. This sample was included in a study of shared clonotypes between healthy human individuals. The assay was immunoSEQ multiplex PCR, and TCRdb's table has in-frame clones only and misses some. Of around 2,000,000 clones listed, less than 95% are singletons.

The source is a man in his late teens or twenties in good health. The sample taken for sequencing was naive CD8+ T cells sorted from blood. V and J are TRBV4-1 and TRBJ2-7, with 7 positions matching TRBD1. In DNA form, the CDR3 reads TGCGCCAGCAGCCTGGGACAGTCAACCTACGAGCAGTACTTC. Protein: CASSLGQSTYEQYF.